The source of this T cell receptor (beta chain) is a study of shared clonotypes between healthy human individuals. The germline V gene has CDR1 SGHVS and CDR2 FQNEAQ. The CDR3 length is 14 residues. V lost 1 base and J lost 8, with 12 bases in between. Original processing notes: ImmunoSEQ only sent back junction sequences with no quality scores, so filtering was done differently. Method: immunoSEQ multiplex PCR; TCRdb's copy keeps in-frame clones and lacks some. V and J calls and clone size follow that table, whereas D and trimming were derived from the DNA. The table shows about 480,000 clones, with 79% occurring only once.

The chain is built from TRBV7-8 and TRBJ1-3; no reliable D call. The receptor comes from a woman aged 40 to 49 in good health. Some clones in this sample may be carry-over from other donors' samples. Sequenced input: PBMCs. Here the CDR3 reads CASSLVGRGHTIYF. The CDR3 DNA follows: TGTGCCAGCAGCTTAGTTGGTCGAGGGCACACCATATATTTT.